The sequence of this TCR beta chain was determined in a study of blood T cells in healthy people across ages (dated by TCRdb to between 2014 and 2016). Regarding the complete study: Template switching captured roughly one uniquely barcoded TCR beta cDNA molecule per two T cells in model experiments. The study measured age-related changes in TCR beta repertoire diversity using deep sequencing normalized with unique cDNA molecular identifiers. The donors were divided into four age groups: young (average approximately 17 years), middle-aged (roughly 42), aged (approximately 62) and long-lived (roughly 82). To avoid experimental bias, donors of different ages were distributed randomly across sequencing lanes. For two donors (one aged 18 to 30 and one aged 80 or older), the study analyzed two additional independent replicas of 1 million unique cDNA reads from the same blood draw. The study at large found these results: Compared with the aged group, the long-lived group had more naive CD4+ T cells, fewer expanded clones and increased TCR diversity, a pattern suggesting age selection. Because donor CMV infection status was unknown, age-related changes in expanded clonotypes were potentially confounded. Bulk unsorted PBMC profiling prevented conclusive comparison of naive and antigen-experienced compartments. Estimates of total diversity based on one million sequenced T cells were considered lower bounds and underestimates. As age increased, observed TCR beta diversity per million T cells dropped in a roughly linear way, and a significant reduction was already evident by age 40. The percentage of naive T cells measured by flow cytometry correlated strongly with observed TCR beta diversity.

Donors were 40 or so systemically healthy Caucasian individuals from Russia aged 6 to 90 years. Approximately 9.3 milliliters of peripheral blood were collected from each donor into EDTA-treated Vacutainer tubes. Ficoll-Paque density-gradient centrifugation was used to isolate PBMCs, with at least 7 million obtained per sample. Total RNA, at least 6 micrograms per sample, was extracted from PBMCs with Trizol reagent. For every donor, an aliquot of PBMCs went through flow cytometry to measure the percentages of naive CD45RAhigh/CD27high T cells. As concerns this clonotype: The clone's antigen remains unknown. Base quality data are lacking; no much larger clone is found one base away.

Sequences MNHEY (CDR1) and SMNVEV (CDR2) are obtained from the germline V gene (reference sequence). Including cysteine and phenylalanine, the CDR3 has 17 amino acids. The sequence is cut down to CDR3 DNA, 51 bases in frame from base 1. Libraries were made using 5' RACE. TCRdb lists the instrument as Illumina HiSeq 2500. A second PCR of roughly 7 to 11 cycles was performed with a sample-barcoded 5' primer and a J-beta primer mix. A unique molecular identifier was introduced onto each TCR beta cDNA molecule by a template-switch 5' adaptor carrying 12 random nucleotides. Each sample yielded at least 3 million CDR3-containing paired-end reads. The Mint cDNA synthesis kit, primed by a TRBC-specific oligonucleotide, was used to synthesize first-strand cDNA from all RNA. Following uracil-DNA glycosylase treatment, all cDNA underwent a first 18-cycle PCR with the universal primers M1SS and BC2_uni_R. On the study's bioinformatics: For normalization, 1 million high-quality reads were randomly selected from each sample, with every read carrying a distinct molecular identifier. Instead of being binned into consensus sequences, reads that shared molecular identifiers were thrown out. MiTCR, with a Q25 quality threshold and the strictest error-elimination algorithm, was used for CDR3 identification, clonotype clustering and error correction. A nonparametric unseen species model with Euler transformation was used to estimate lower-bound total TCR beta diversity. TCRdb handled the public reads itself, with Q25 trimming in fastp and clone calling in MiXCR, and kept productive beta chains. Each CDR3 protein appears once, grouped with its most common genes and DNA. The V and J calls were not made by the authors but by TCRdb's processing. The sample records around 1.1 million distinct CDR3 sequences, roughly two fifths of which are singletons. The ten biggest clones cover 10% to 15% of the sample.

Sequenced: blood. The sequence was obtained from a man in his late teens or twenties in good health. Rearrangement joined TRBV27 to TRBJ2-5; the junction holds 12 bases that match TRBD2. The last part of the DNA fits TRBJ2-4 better; the J call may be wrong. The DNA sequence reads TGTGCCACCAGGAGGGCTAGCGGGGGGGTTTCTGAAAACATTCAGTACTTC. Protein translation: CATRRASGGVSENIQYF.